This TCR beta chain comes out of a study of blood T cell repertoires in COVID-19. Looked up from germline, CDR1 is SGHTA and CDR2 is FQGNSA. This CDR3 comprises 16 residues. J lost 2 bases, V lost 1 base, and 8 bases had no gene match. Original data processing: How many nucleated cells were present was estimated from reference gene primer amplification. TCRdb keeps only in-frame clones here, not all; method: immunoSEQ multiplex PCR. V, J and clone size reflect that table, while D and trimming were determined from the DNA. The profile shows about 170,000 clones, 85% of them singletons. This chain connects TRBV7-2 to TRBJ2-7, with 7 bases fitting TRBD1. The clonotype comes from an elderly woman with COVID-19, enrolled during active disease. Sequenced sample: peripheral blood. CDR3 sequence reads: CASSLGRRQGAYEQYF. CDR3 bases: TGTGCCAGCAGCTTAGGTCGTCGCCAGGGGGCCTACGAGCAGTACTTC.